This entry describes one T cell receptor beta chain. The data are from a study of blood T cell repertoires in COVID-19. Some clones are missing from TCRdb's copy, which holds only in-frame ones; the method was immunoSEQ multiplex PCR. The table lists 5,500 to 6,500 clones, 88% of them singletons. The CDR3 runs to 13 residues. The germline gives CDR1 MDHEN, CDR2 SYDVKM. V lost 8 bases and J lost 0; bases outside the gene matches: 3. Sequenced input: peripheral blood. This TCR was sampled from a human donor in a cohort sampled during active COVID-19. The rearrangement links TRBV28 to TRBJ2-7; the match to TRBD2 covers 8 bases. CDR3 loop: CASQSGSSYEQYF. CDR3 sequence (DNA): TGTGCCAGCCAGAGCGGGAGCTCCTACGAGCAGTACTTC.